This T cell receptor beta chain was documented in a study of blood T cell repertoires in COVID-19. On the study more broadly: PBMCs, B-cell-depleted T cells, or T cells provided the cDNA or gDNA that made up the material.

With 7 bases removed from V and 6 bases from J, the gap between germline ends came to 29 bases. The germline V gene encodes CDR1 SQVTM and CDR2 ANQGSEA. The CDR3 covers 17 residues. Original analysis: Reference gene primer amplification gave estimated nucleated cell counts. Profiled with immunoSEQ multiplex PCR; TCRdb holds only in-frame clones, not every one. V and J calls and clone size are those listed in that table; D and trimming were worked out from the DNA. The table has 130,000 to 150,000 clones, approximately 80% seen once. The genes are TRBV29-1 and TRBJ2-3, with D perhaps TRBD2 (6 bases). This receptor was taken from a woman between 55 and 75 years old with acute or convalescent COVID-19. The specimen sequenced was peripheral blood. The CDR3 loop is CSAEGLAPNRLWDTQYF. The CDR3 DNA reads TGCAGCGCCGAAGGGCTAGCGCCGAATCGCCTCTGGGATACGCAGTATTTT.